The source of this T cell receptor (beta chain) is a study of T-cell reconstitution after alpha-beta-depleted transplantation in children. Whole-study results and caveats: Roughly two months post-transplant, alpha-beta T cells reportedly originated from several hundred graft clones that had expanded. Among T cells one year after transplant, newly produced cells accounted for most counts and diversity.

V shed 4 bases and J shed 5 bases, with 18 bases lying between them. The V gene's germline CDR1 is SQVTM and CDR2 ANQGSEA. There are 14 residues in the CDR3. Unique molecular identifiers were used to barcode this TCRbeta library. TCRdb used MiXCR to reprocess the PCR reads, holding one entry per CDR3 protein. The repertoire holds about 440,000 distinct CDR3 sequences, with around two fifths as singletons. On this clonotype itself: As yet, its antigen is unknown.

The sequence was collected from a girl aged 2 to 9 with aplastic anemia, due to receive a stem cell transplant. Sequencing was performed on PBMCs, taken before TCRalphabeta/CD19-depleted stem cell transplant. V and J are TRBV29-1 and TRBJ2-7; D is perhaps TRBD2 (6 bases). The CDR3 DNA follows: TGCAGCGTTGGTAGGGGAGGAATTTCGGACGAGCAGTACTTC. The encoded protein is CSVGRGGISDEQYF.